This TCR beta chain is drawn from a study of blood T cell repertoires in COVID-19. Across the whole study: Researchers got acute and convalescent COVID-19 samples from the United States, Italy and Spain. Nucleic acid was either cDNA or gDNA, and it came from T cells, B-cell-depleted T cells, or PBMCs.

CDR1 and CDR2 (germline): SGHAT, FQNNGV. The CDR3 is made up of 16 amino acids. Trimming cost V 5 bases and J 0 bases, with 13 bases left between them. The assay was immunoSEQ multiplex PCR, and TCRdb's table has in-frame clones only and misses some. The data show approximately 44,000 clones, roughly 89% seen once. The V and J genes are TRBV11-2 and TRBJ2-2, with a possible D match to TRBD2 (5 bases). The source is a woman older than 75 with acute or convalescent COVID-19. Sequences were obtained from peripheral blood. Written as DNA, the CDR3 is TGTGCCAGCAGCCCTTCAGCGGATACGAACACCGGGGAGCTGTTTTTT. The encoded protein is CASSPSADTNTGELFF.